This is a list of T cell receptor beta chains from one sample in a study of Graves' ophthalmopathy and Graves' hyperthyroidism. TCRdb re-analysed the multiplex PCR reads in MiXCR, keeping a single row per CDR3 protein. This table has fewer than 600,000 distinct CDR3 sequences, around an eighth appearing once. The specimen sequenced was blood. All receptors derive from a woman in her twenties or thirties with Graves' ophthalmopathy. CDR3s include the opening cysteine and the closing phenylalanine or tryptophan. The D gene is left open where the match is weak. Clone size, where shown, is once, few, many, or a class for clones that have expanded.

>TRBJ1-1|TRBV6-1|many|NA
TGTGCCAGCAGTGAAGCACCTGAAGCTTTCTTT
CASSEAPEAFF
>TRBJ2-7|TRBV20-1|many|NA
TGCAGTGCTCCTCCGGGCCAGATGGACTACGAGCAGTACTTC
CSAPPGQMDYEQYF
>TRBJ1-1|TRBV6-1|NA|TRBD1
TGTGCCAGCGCGGAAGACAGGGGGGTCACTGAAGCTTTCTTT
CASAEDRGVTEAFF
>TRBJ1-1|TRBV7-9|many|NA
TGTGCCACCCAGGGACCCTACGCTTTCTTT
CATQGPYAFF
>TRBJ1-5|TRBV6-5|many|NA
TGTGCCAGCAGTTACTCGCGACGCCCAAATAGCAATCAGCCCCAGCATTTT
CASSYSRRPNSNQPQHF
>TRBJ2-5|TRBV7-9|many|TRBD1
TGTGCCAGCAGCCCTAACCTACAGGGGGTTGGAGAGACCCAGTACTTC
CASSPNLQGVGETQYF
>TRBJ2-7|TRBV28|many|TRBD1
TGTGCCAGCAGTCTCGGGGACAGTACCTACGAGCAGTACTTC
CASSLGDSTYEQYF
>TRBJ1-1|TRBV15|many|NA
TGTGCCACCAGCGGTACAGTGAACACTGAAGCTTTCTTT
CATSGTVNTEAFF
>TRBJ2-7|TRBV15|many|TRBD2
TGTGCCACCAGCAGAGATCAAAACAGCGGGGTTTACTACGAGCAGTACTTC
CATSRDQNSGVYYEQYF
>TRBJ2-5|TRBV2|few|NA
TGTGCCAGCAGTCGGAGGGCCGACTTTGGGAAGTACTTC
CASSRRADFGKYF
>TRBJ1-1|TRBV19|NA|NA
TGTGCCAGTAGCGTTCCGACCCACCAGGAAGCTTTCTTT
CASSVPTHQEAFF
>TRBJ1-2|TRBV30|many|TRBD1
TGTGCCTGGCCCACACAGGGGGGCAATGGCTACACCTTC
CAWPTQGGNGYTF
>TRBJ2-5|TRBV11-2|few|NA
TGTGCCAGCACCCAAGGGCCTAGGGTGCAAGAGACCCAGTACTTC
CASTQGPRVQETQYF
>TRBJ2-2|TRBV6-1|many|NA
TGTGCCAGCAGTGAAGACTTTACCGGGGAGCTGTTTTTT
CASSEDFTGELFF
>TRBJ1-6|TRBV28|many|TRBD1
TGTGCCAGCAGTCCAGGACAGGGGGCTTCACCCCTCCACTTT
CASSPGQGASPLHF
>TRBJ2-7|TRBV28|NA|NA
TGTGCCAGCAGTTTGGTCACCGCCTACGAGCAGTACTTC
CASSLVTAYEQYF
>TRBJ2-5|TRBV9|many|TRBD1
TGTGCCAGCAGCCCTGGGACAGCTCAAGAGACCCAGTACTTC
CASSPGTAQETQYF
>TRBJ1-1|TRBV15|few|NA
TGTGCCACCAGTCCGGTTGAACAGGGAAACACTGAAGTTTTCTTT
CATSPVEQGNTEVFF
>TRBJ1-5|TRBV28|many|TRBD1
TGTGCCAGCAGGTCCGAACAGGGGTTCTATAGCAATCAGCCCCAGCATTTT
CASRSEQGFYSNQPQHF
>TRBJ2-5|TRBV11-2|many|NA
TGTGCCAGCAGCTTTCGTCGGCAAGAGACCCAGTACTTC
CASSFRRQETQYF
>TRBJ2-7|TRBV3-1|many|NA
TGTGCCAGCAGCCAGGGCCCCCGGGGTACCGAGCAGTACTTC
CASSQGPRGTEQYF
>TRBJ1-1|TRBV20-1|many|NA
TGCAGTGCTAGAGGGATTCAGGGCACTGAAGCTTTCTTT
CSARGIQGTEAFF
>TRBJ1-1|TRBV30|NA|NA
TGTGCCTGGAGTCTCACATCGAACACTGAAGCTTTCTTT
CAWSLTSNTEAFF
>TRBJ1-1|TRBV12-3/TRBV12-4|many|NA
TGTGCCAGCAGCGCCAGAATAAACACTGAAGCTTTCTTT
CASSARINTEAFF
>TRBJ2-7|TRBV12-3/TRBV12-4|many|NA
TGTGCCAGCAGCCTCCCTTTGGGTGCGGGGCGGTCCTACGAGCAGTACTTC
CASSLPLGAGRSYEQYF
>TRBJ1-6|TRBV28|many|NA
TGTGCCAGCACCTGGGGGTCCCATAGCTCCTATAATTCACCCCTCCACTTT
CASTWGSHSSYNSPLHF
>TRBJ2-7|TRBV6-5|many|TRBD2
TGTGCCAGCAGTTACGGGGGGGGGGAATGGCACTTC
CASSYGGGEWHF
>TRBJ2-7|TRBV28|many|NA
TGTGCCAGCAGTTTAATTAGGGGGACCACTCTCTACGAGCAGTACTTC
CASSLIRGTTLYEQYF
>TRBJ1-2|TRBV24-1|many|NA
TGTGCCACCAGTGATTCTACAGGGCCTAGGGGCTACACCTTC
CATSDSTGPRGYTF
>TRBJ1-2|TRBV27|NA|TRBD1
TGTGCCAGCAGTTCAGACAGGGGGCTACCCCCTTATGGCTACACCTTC
CASSSDRGLPPYGYTF
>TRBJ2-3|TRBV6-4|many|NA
TGTGCCAGCAGTGACTCGCGGGGCACAGATACGCAGTATTTT
CASSDSRGTDTQYF
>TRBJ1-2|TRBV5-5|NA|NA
TGTGCCCAACCGGGGGCGGGGAACTATGGCTACACCTTC
CAQPGAGNYGYTF
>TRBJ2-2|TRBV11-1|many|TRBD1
TGTGCCAGCAGCTCCGTTGGCCGGGACAGGGATAACGGGGAGCTGTTTTTT
CASSSVGRDRDNGELFF
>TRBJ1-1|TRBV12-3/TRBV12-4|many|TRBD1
TGTGCCAGCAGAACGGGACAGGGAGGGAACACTGAAGCTTTCTTT
CASRTGQGGNTEAFF
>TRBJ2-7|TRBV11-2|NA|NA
TGTGCCAGCAGCTTATCACAGGCTAGGGAGCAGTACTTC
CASSLSQAREQYF
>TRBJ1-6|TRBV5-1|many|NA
TGCGCCAGCAGCTTGGATCGTTCACCCCTCCACTTT
CASSLDRSPLHF
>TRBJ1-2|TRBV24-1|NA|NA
TGTGCCACCAGTGAGAACAGGGCGGGCTATGGCTACACCTTC
CATSENRAGYGYTF